This T cell receptor beta chain was captured in a study of T cell repertoires in cytomegalovirus infection. TCRdb itself ran the reads through MiXCR, one entry per CDR3 protein. The data contain about 85,000 distinct CDR3 sequences, approximately 46% of them singletons. For this clonotype: Antigen specificity is unknown.

This receptor was obtained from a human donor in good health (CMV status not recorded). Some clones in this sample may be carry-over from other donors' samples. Here the sequenced sample was CD8+ T cells from cultured PBMCs, taken from culture after CMV antigen stimulation.

The DNA of the CDR3 is TGTGCCAGCATCAGCACCGGTCCCTCCCCGAGGAATGAGCAGTTCTTC. This gives the protein CASISTGPSPRNEQFF. This rearrangement joins TRBV6-7 to TRBJ2-1; no clear D. TRBV6-7 is an ORF, with its function uncertain. This CDR3 has 16 amino acids. V lost 7 bases and J lost 7, with 23 bases in between.